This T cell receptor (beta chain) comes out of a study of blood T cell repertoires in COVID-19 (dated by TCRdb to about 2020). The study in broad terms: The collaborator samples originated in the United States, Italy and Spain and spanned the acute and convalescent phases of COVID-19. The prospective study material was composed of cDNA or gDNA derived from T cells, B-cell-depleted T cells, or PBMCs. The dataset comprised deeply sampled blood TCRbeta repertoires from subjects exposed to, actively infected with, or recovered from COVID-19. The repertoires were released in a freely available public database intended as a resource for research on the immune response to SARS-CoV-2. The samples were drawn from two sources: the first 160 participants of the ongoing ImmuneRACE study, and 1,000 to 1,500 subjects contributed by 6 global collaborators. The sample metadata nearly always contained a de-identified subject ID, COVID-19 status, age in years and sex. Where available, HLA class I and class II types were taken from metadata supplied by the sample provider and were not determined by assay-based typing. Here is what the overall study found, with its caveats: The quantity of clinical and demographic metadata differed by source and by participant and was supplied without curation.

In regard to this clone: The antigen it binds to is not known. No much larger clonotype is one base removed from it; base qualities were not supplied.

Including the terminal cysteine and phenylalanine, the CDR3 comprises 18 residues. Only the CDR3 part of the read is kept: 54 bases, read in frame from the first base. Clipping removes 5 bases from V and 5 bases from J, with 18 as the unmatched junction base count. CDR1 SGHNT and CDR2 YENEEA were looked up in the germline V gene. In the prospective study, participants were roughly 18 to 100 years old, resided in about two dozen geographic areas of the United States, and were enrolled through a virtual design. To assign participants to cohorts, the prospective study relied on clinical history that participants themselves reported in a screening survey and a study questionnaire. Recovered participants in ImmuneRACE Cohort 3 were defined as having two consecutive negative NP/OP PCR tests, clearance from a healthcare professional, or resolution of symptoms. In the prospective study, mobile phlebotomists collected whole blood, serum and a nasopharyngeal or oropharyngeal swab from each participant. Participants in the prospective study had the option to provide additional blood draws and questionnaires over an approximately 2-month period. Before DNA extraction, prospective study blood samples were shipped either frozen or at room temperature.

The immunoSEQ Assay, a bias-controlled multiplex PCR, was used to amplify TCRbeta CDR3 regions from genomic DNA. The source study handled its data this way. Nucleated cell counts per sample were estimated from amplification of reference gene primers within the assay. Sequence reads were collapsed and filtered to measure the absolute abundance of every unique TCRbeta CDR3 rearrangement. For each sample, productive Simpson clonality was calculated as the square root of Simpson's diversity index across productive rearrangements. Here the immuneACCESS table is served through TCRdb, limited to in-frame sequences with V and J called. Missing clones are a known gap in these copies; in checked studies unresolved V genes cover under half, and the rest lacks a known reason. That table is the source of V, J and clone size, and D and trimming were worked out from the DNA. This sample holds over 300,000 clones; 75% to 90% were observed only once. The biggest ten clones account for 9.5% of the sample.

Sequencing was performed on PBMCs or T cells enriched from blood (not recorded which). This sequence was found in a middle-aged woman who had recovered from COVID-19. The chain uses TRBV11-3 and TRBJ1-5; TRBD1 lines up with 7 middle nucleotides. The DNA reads TGTGCCAGCAGCCGGACAGGCGGGGATCTTGGGGGAGATCAGCCCCAGCATTTT. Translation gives CASSRTGGDLGGDQPQHF.